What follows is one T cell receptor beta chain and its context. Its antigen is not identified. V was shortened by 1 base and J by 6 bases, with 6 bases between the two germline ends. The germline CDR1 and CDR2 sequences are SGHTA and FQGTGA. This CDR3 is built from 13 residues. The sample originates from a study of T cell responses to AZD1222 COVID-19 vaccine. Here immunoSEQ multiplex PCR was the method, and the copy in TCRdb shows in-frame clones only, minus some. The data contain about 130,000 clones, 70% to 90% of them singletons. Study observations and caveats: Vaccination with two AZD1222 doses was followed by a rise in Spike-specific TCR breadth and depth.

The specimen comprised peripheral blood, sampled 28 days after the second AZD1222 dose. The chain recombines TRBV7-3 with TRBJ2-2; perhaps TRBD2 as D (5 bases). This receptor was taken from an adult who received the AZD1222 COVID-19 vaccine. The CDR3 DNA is TGTGCCAGCAGCTTAATGGGAGCCGGGGAGCTGTTTTTT. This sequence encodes CASSLMGAGELFF.